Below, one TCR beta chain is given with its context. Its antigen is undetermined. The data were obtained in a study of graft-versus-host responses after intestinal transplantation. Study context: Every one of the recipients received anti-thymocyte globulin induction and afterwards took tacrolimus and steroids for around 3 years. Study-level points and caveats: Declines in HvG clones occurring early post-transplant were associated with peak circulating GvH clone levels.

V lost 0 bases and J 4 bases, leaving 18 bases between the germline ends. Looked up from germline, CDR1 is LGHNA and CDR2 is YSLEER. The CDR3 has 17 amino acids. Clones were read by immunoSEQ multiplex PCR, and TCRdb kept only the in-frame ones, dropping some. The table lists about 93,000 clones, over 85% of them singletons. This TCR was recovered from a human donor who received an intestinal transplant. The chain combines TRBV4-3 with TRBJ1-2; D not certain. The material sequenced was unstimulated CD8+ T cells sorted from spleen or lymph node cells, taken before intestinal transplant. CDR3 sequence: CASSQDVFVIQPYGYTF. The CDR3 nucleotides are TGCGCCAGCAGCCAAGATGTTTTCGTGATACAGCCCTATGGCTACACCTTC.